The 29 T cell receptor beta chains below come from one sample, sequenced in a study of cytomegalovirus exposure and HLA in healthy donors. PCR involved 60 Vbeta and 13 Jbeta primers. Sequencing used immunoSEQ multiplex PCR; TCRdb keeps in-frame clones, though not all of them. The sample consists of roughly 74,000 clones, 60% to 85% of them appearing once. Sequenced: PBMCs. These receptors were taken from a man between 40 and 49 years old in good health and CMV-seronegative.

V and J are TRBV19 and TRBJ2-3; 8 bases are a match to TRBD1. Germline lookup yields CDR1 LNHDA and CDR2 SQIVND (reference sequence). The V gene end was trimmed by 5 bases and the J gene end by 1 base; junction bases not matched to a gene: 8. The CDR3 totals 16 residues. The CDR3 spells CASSVLPGQGTDTQYF. As DNA, the CDR3 is TGTGCCAGTAGTGTATTACCGGGACAGGGCACAGATACGCAGTATTTT.

V is TRBV27 and J is TRBJ2-3; 12 bases line up with TRBD2. From germline, CDR1 is MNHEY and CDR2 SMNVEV (reference sequence). The CDR3 consists of 16 residues. J was trimmed by 1 base and V by 6 bases; bases with no gene match: 5. The CDR3 loop reads CASSHRLAGGTDTQYF. CDR3 bases: TGTGCCAGCAGCCACAGACTAGCGGGAGGCACAGATACGCAGTATTTT.

The genes are TRBV6-1 and TRBJ1-3; D may be TRBD1 (5 bases). The V end lost 0 bases, the J end lost 2 bases, and 8 bases lay between the germline ends. The CDR3 is 15 residues long. Germline V gives CDR1 MNHNS, CDR2 SASEGT. The chain's CDR3 is CASSEAWGAGNTIYF. The CDR3 DNA reads as TGTGCCAGCAGTGAAGCGTGGGGCGCTGGAAACACCATATATTTT.

The CDR3 DNA is TGTGCCACCCTTCCTTCCGACAGGGTAGGCTATGGCTACACCTTC. Protein: CATLPSDRVGYGYTF. This chain links TRBV19 with TRBJ1-2; TRBD1 matches 7 bases. Germline CDR1 reads LNHDA; CDR2 reads SQIVND (reference sequence). J was trimmed by 4 bases and V by 10 bases; bases with no gene match: 15. CDR3 length: 15 amino acids.

V gene TRBV18 combines with J gene TRBJ1-5, with D possibly matching TRBD1 (5 bases). Germline assignment: CDR1 KGHSH and CDR2 LQKENI. V was clipped by 4 bases and J by 7 bases, with 11 bases between them. The CDR3 sequence is 13 residues long. The CDR3: CASSQGNGQPQHF. DNA for the CDR3: TGTGCCAGCTCACAGGGGAACGGACAGCCCCAGCATTTT.

The V gene is TRBV28, the J gene TRBJ2-7; weak D call: TRBD2 (7 bases). V shed 8 bases and J shed 5 bases, with 22 bases lying between them. CDR1 and CDR2 from the germline V gene are MDHEN and SYDVKM. This CDR3 has 15 residues. CDR3 DNA: TGTGCCAGCCGAGTTGAGCCGGGGGGCGTCCACGAGCAGTACTTC. Translating gives CASRVEPGGVHEQYF.

This clone occurred a few times. The chain uses TRBV20-1 and TRBJ1-1, with D possibly matching TRBD1 (6 bases). The CDR3 contains 11 residues. Trimming cost V 6 bases and J 7 bases, with 12 bases left between them. Germline CDR1 is DFQATT and CDR2 is SNEGSKA (reference sequence). DNA of the CDR3: TGCAGTGCAAAACAGGGACATGAAGCTTTCTTT. Translated, it gives CSAKQGHEAFF.

This clone was counted only a few times. V and J are TRBV5-1 and TRBJ1-4; possible D gene TRBD1, 6 bases. This CDR3 has 14 residues. The germline gives CDR1 SGHRS, CDR2 YFSETQ. Between the trimmed V and J ends, which lost 3 bases and 7 bases, there was a span of 13 bases. The CDR3: CASSSSGESEKLFF. DNA of the CDR3: TGCGCCAGCAGCTCGTCAGGGGAAAGTGAAAAACTGTTTTTT.

The chain joins TRBV4-1 to TRBJ2-5, with 7 bases that match TRBD1. CDR1 and CDR2 (germline): MGHRA, YSYEKL. The CDR3 consists of 16 residues. V was clipped by 0 bases and J by 1 base; unmatched bases: 5. The CDR3 sequence: CASSQEARDSQETQYF. The CDR3 DNA sequence: TGCGCCAGCAGCCAAGAAGCCCGGGACAGCCAAGAGACCCAGTACTTC.

V usage is TRBV5-1 and J usage is TRBJ2-7; 8 nucleotides agree with TRBD2. The germline V gene encodes CDR1 SGHRS and CDR2 YFSETQ. The J segment lost 2 bases and the V segment lost 0 bases, leaving 4 bases of the junction unmatched. This CDR3 is built from 15 residues. The CDR3 nucleotides are TGCGCCAGCAGCTTGGCGGGAGGGCCCCCCTACGAGCAGTACTTC. It encodes CASSLAGGPPYEQYF.

The chain employs TRBV7-6 and TRBJ2-5; tentative D call: TRBD2 (7 bases). The V end lost 1 base, the J end lost 5 bases, and 17 bases lay between the germline ends. CDR3 length: 16 amino acids. Germline CDR1 is SGHVS and CDR2 is FNYEAQ. The CDR3 reads CASSLGAGDKGETQYF. The CDR3 nucleotides read TGTGCCAGCAGCTTAGGGGCGGGGGACAAAGGGGAGACCCAGTACTTC.

This chain joins TRBV28 and TRBJ2-1; possibly TRBD1 for D (5 bases). CDR3 size: 15 residues. Germline V gene lookup returns CDR1 MDHEN and CDR2 SYDVKM. Trimming stripped 7 bases from V and 7 bases from J, with 20 bases between. CDR3 bases: TGTGCCAGCACCCTCGCTCAACCTTACAGGAATGAGCAGTTCTTC. It codes for CASTLAQPYRNEQFF. Full variable domain (missing parts from reference TRBV28 and TRBJ2-1): DVKVTQSSRYLVKRTGEKVFLECVQDMDHENMFWYRQDPGLGLRLIYFSYDVKMKEKGDIPEGYSVSREKKERFSLILESASTNQTSMYLCASTLAQPYRNEQFFGPGTRLTVL.

This clone was seen only a few times. The chain couples TRBV5-6 to TRBJ2-7; D is undetermined. Trimming stripped 3 bases from V and 4 bases from J, with 8 bases between. Germline CDR1 is SGHDT and CDR2 is YYEEEE. The CDR3 contains 12 residues. The CDR3 is CASSSEAYEQYF. CDR3 sequence (DNA): TGTGCCAGCAGCTCCGAAGCTTACGAGCAGTACTTC.

V is TRBV29-1 and J is TRBJ2-2, with TRBD2 as a possible D gene (6 bases). The ends were cut back, 4 bases at V and 1 base at J, with 10 bases in the middle. Germline CDR1 SQVTM, CDR2 ANQGSEA. The CDR3 is made up of 14 amino acids. CDR3 DNA sequence: TGCAGCGTTGCGGCGGGGATGAACACCGGGGAGCTGTTTTTT. Translating it yields CSVAAGMNTGELFF.

The rearrangement links TRBV7-9 to TRBJ2-5; tentative D call: TRBD1 (5 bases). CDR1 SEHNR and CDR2 FQNEAQ come from the germline V gene (reference sequence). CDR3 length: 13 amino acids. V lost 3 bases and J lost 5, with 10 bases in between. The CDR3 region is CASSFQGGETQYF. The CDR3 region has the DNA TGTGCCAGCAGCTTCCAGGGTGGGGAGACCCAGTACTTC.

This chain joins TRBV10-2 and TRBJ2-2, with D maybe TRBD1 (5 bases). The CDR3 has 14 amino acids. Germline V lookup: CDR1 WSHSY, CDR2 SAAADI. Trimming left V 5 bases short and J 6 bases short, with 13 bases between. CDR3 sequence: CASSLRERAGELFF. CDR3 sequence (DNA): TGCGCCAGCAGTCTCAGGGAAAGGGCCGGGGAGCTGTTTTTT.

The chain links TRBV2 to TRBJ1-2; no definite D call. The CDR3 has 14 residues. The ends were cut back, 1 base at V and 1 base at J, with 7 bases in the middle. Germline assignment: CDR1 SNHLY and CDR2 FYNNEI. The CDR3 nucleotides read TGTGCCAGCAGTGAAGGACAACTTAACTATGGCTACACCTTC. Its protein is CASSEGQLNYGYTF.

The chain combines TRBV6-1 with TRBJ2-7, with 7 bases matching TRBD2. V shed 3 bases, J shed 1 base, and the junction held 12 bases outside the gene matches. The germline gives CDR1 MNHNS, CDR2 SASEGT. CDR3 length: 17 residues. The DNA for the CDR3 is TGTGCCAGCAGTGAGGGTTATTCGGCTAGCGGATCCTACGAGCAGTACTTC. It yields the protein CASSEGYSASGSYEQYF.

This clone showed up just once. The chain couples TRBV7-2 to TRBJ1-5; 7 nucleotides align to TRBD1. After removal of 3 bases from V and 2 bases from J, the junction contained 4 bases not matched to a gene. CDR1 and CDR2 (germline): SGHTA, FQGNSA. This CDR3 has 15 residues. CDR3 sequence: CASSFGTVGNQPQHF. CDR3 nucleotide sequence: TGTGCCAGCAGCTTCGGGACAGTTGGCAATCAGCCCCAGCATTTT.

This clone was observed a handful of times. The V and J genes are TRBV28 and TRBJ1-2; D unclear. The CDR3 is 15 amino acids. CDR1 is MDHEN and CDR2 is SYDVKM in the germline V gene. V lost 3 bases and J 2 bases, leaving 13 bases between the germline ends. CDR3 in DNA: TGTGCCAGCAGTTTTCCCCATTCACAGAACTATGGCTACACCTTC. This translates into CASSFPHSQNYGYTF.

The chain uses TRBV7-2 and TRBJ2-2; a weak D match, TRBD2 (5 bases). Germline assignment: CDR1 SGHTA and CDR2 FQGNSA. V shed 6 bases and J shed 6 bases, with 17 bases lying between them. The CDR3 is 15 residues long. The CDR3: CASRPTGGGAGELFF. In DNA form, the CDR3 reads TGTGCCAGCAGACCGACTGGCGGAGGCGCCGGGGAGCTGTTTTTT.

This rearrangement joins TRBV30 to TRBJ2-1; 12 bases are shared with TRBD2. V was pared by 3 bases and J by 9 bases, with 3 bases of the junction left unmatched. The CDR3 runs 13 residues. From germline, CDR1 is GTSNPN and CDR2 SVGIG (reference sequence). For the CDR3, the DNA is TGTGCCTGGAGAACTAGCGGGAGGCCTGAGCAGTTCTTC. It codes for CAWRTSGRPEQFF.

There are a few counts of this clone. V usage is TRBV14 and J usage is TRBJ2-2, with 7 bases that match TRBD2. V was pared by 4 bases and J by 6 bases, with 8 bases of the junction left unmatched. This CDR3 has 15 amino acids. CDR1 is SGHDN, CDR2 FVKESK, per germline. For the CDR3, the DNA is TGTGCCAGCAGCCCCGGAAGGAGCGGGGCCGGGGAGCTGTTTTTT. This translates into CASSPGRSGAGELFF.

This chain uses TRBV28 with TRBJ2-7, with D perhaps matching TRBD1 (5 bases). The V and J ends lost 5 bases and 12 bases respectively, with 20 bases between them. The CDR3 length is 13 residues. Per the germline V gene, CDR1 is MDHEN and CDR2 is SYDVKM. The CDR3 coding sequence is TGTGCCAGCAGTCCGGGCCCTAGTCAGGGTTGGTACTTC. It translates to CASSPGPSQGWYF.

The genes are TRBV18 and TRBJ2-2, with D perhaps TRBD2 (6 bases). The CDR3 consists of 15 residues. V dropped 6 bases and J dropped 4 bases, with 15 bases sitting between them. Germline V CDR1 and CDR2: KGHSH, LQKENI. The CDR3 DNA reads as TGTGCCAGCTCGGAACGGGAGATTGGCACCGGGGAGCTGTTTTTT. Translated, it gives CASSEREIGTGELFF.

This clone was counted between two and nine times. This sequence joins TRBV19 and TRBJ1-5, with TRBD1 matching over 8 bases. The V and J ends lost 0 bases and 15 bases, in that order; junction bases with no gene match: 10. This CDR3 is built from 14 residues. The V gene's germline CDR1 is LNHDA and CDR2 SQIVND (reference sequence). The CDR3 here is CASSIDGSGQVVHF. DNA of the CDR3: TGTGCCAGTAGTATAGATGGATCGGGACAGGTTGTGCATTTT.

The chain uses TRBV5-5 and TRBJ1-5, with TRBD1 matching over 8 bases. The J segment lost 2 bases and the V segment lost 2 bases, leaving 9 bases of the junction unmatched. The CDR3 has 17 amino acids. The germline gives CDR1 SGHKS, CDR2 YYEKEE (reference sequence). CDR3 coding DNA: TGTGCCAGCAGCTTAGCCGCACAGGGGGTCGGCAATCAGCCCCAGCATTTT. Translated: CASSLAAQGVGNQPQHF.

CDR3 DNA sequence: TGTGCCAGTAGTATAAGTCGGGGCTCTGGAAACACCATATATTTT. Its protein is CASSISRGSGNTIYF. The V gene is TRBV19, the J gene TRBJ1-3; the D is unclear. Germline lookup yields CDR1 LNHDA and CDR2 SQIVND (reference sequence). CDR3 size: 15 residues. With 2 bases removed from V and 0 bases from J, the gap between germline ends came to 8 bases.

This chain links TRBV4-1 with TRBJ1-5; TRBD1 agrees at 7 bases. The J segment lost 0 bases and the V segment lost 4 bases, leaving 6 bases of the junction unmatched. Germline V gene sequence: CDR1 MGHRA, CDR2 YSYEKL. The CDR3 contains 16 residues. The CDR3 nucleotides are TGCGCCAGCAGCCGAATGACAGGGTATAGCAATCAGCCCCAGCATTTT. Translating gives CASSRMTGYSNQPQHF.